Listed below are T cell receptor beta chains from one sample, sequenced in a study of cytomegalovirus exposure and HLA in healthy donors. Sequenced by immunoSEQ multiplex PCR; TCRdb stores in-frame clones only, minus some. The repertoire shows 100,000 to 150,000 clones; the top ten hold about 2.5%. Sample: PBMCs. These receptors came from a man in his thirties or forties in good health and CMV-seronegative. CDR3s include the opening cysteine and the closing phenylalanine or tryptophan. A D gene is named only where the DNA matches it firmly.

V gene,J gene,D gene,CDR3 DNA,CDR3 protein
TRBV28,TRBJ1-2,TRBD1,TGTGCCAGCAGTCCGAGGACAGGGGTAGGCTACACCTTC,CASSPRTGVGYTF
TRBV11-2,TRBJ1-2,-,TGTGCCAGCAGCCCCATTAGGGAGAGTAACTATGGCTACACCTTC,CASSPIRESNYGYTF
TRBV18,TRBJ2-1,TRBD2,TGTGCCAGCTCACCAGTTTTAGCGGGAGAAGACGGGGGCAATGAGCAGTTCTTC,CASSPVLAGEDGGNEQFF
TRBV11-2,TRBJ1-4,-,TGTGCCAGCAGCGCCACTCGGGAAAAACTGTTTTTT,CASSATREKLFF
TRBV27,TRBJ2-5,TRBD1,TGTGCCAGCTCCCGGGACAGGACGGGGACCCAGTACTTC,CASSRDRTGTQYF
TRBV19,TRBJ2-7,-,TGTGCCAGTACCCCGGGACACCTTCTCTTCTACGAGCAGTACTTC,CASTPGHLLFYEQYF
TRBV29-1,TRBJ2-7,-,TGCAGCGTTGAATGGGACTCACCCACCTACGAGCAGTACTTC,CSVEWDSPTYEQYF
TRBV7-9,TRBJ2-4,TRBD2,TGTGCCAGCAGCTGGAGTCGAGGACTAGCGGGAGGAGACATTCAGTACTTC,CASSWSRGLAGGDIQYF
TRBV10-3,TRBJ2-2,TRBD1,TGTGCCATCAGTCCAGGGGGCATCGGGGAGCTGTTTTTT,CAISPGGIGELFF
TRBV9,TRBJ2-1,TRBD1,TGTGCCAGCAGCCGGGGGACAGGGGCCTTAATTAGCTCCTACAATGAGCAGTTCTTC,CASSRGTGALISSYNEQFF
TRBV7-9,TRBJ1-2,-,TGTGCCAGCAGATCCGATACAGGGCCCTATGGCTACACCTTC,CASRSDTGPYGYTF
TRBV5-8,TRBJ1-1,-,TGTGCCAGCAGGCAGACCGGGGACTGGGGCACTGAAGCTTTCTTT,CASRQTGDWGTEAFF
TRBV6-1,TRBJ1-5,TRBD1,TGTGCCAGCAGCAAAGACAGGGGGCTTAATCAGCCCCAGCATTTT,CASSKDRGLNQPQHF